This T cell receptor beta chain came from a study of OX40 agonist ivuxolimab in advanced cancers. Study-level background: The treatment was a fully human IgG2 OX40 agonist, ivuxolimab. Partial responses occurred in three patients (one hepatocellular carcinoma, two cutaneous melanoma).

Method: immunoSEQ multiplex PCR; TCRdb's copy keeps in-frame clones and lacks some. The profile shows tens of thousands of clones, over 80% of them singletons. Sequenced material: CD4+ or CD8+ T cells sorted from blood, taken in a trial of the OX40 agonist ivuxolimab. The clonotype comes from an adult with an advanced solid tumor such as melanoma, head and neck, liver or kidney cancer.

CDR3 nucleotides: TGTGCCAGCAGCTTAGTAGGGGCCGGGGAGACCCAGTACTTC. It yields the protein CASSLVGAGETQYF. The J gene is TRBJ2-5, the V gene TRBV7-9; D is possibly TRBD1 (5 bases). The CDR3 extends over 14 amino acids. Trimming removed 1 base from V and 5 bases from J, with 11 bases in between. Per the germline V gene, CDR1 is SEHNR and CDR2 is FQNEAQ (reference sequence).